The clone carrying this T cell receptor (beta chain) came up a few times. Its matching antigen is unknown. V was pared by 8 bases and J by 0 bases, with 3 bases of the junction left unmatched. From germline, CDR1 is ENHRY and CDR2 SYGVKD. The CDR3 covers 14 residues. These data come from a study of response to subunit inactivated influenza vaccine. Study conclusions and caveats: With each seasonal influenza vaccination, the authors suggested, few new T cells are recruited.

Using its own MiXCR run on the RT-PCR reads, TCRdb lists one record per CDR3 protein. Here the sample spans fewer than 550,000 distinct CDR3 sequences, around 25% being singletons. The sequence was collected from a man in his fifties who received an inactivated influenza vaccine. The chain couples TRBV10-3 to TRBJ2-5; 10 bases align to TRBD2. The sequences come from CD4+ T cells sorted from PBMCs, collected 4 to 6 days after vaccination. The CDR3 bases are TGTGCCATCGGAGCGGGGGGGTACCAAGAGACCCAGTACTTC. It specifies CAIGAGGYQETQYF.